These 9 T cell receptor beta chains were all obtained from the same sample, sequenced in a study of glioma-infiltrating T cells. Amplification of TCR alpha and beta CDR3 regions from RNA used iRepertoire nested multiplex PCR. TCRdb recomputed calls from the multiplex PCR reads with MiXCR, one row per CDR3 protein. The profile shows around 190,000 distinct CDR3 sequences, approximately 30% of them singletons. Sequencing input: glioma tissue, nonneoplastic brain tissue, or PBMCs (not recorded which). These receptors were collected from a human donor with low-grade glioma or glioblastoma, undergoing nonglioma brain surgery, or in good health (not recorded which).

The chain combines TRBV7-3 with TRBJ2-2; 11 bases match TRBD1. From germline, CDR1 is SGHTA and CDR2 FQGTGA. The CDR3 is 22 amino acids. The V gene end was trimmed by 5 bases and the J gene end by 1 base; junction bases not matched to a gene: 21. CDR3 nucleotides: TGTGCCAGCAGCCCAGGACAGGGGGCGAAATCGTCCTTGACCTTGAACACCGGGGAGCTGTTTTTT. Its protein is CASSPGQGAKSSLTLNTGELFF.

The V gene is TRBV27, the J gene TRBJ1-1, with D perhaps TRBD1 (5 bases). CDR1 and CDR2 from the germline V gene are MNHEY and SMNVEV (reference sequence). The CDR3 is made up of 15 amino acids. Trimming left V 4 bases short and J 1 base short, with 13 bases between. The CDR3 DNA follows: TGTGCCAGCAGTTGGCCGGGACGGACGAACACTGAAGCTTTCTTT. Its translation: CASSWPGRTNTEAFF.

This chain uses TRBV9 with TRBJ1-4; D possibly corresponds to TRBD1 (6 bases). Looked up from germline, CDR1 is SGDLS and CDR2 is YYNGEE. The V and J ends lost 4 bases and 0 bases respectively, with 10 bases between them. CDR3 size: 15 residues. CDR3 in amino acids: CASSPRDTTNEKLFF. The DNA of the CDR3 is TGTGCCAGCAGCCCGCGGGACACAACTAATGAAAAACTGTTTTTT.

This rearrangement joins TRBV4-2 to TRBJ2-2; the D is unclear. Germline CDR1 reads LGHNA; CDR2 reads YNFKEQ. V lost 1 base and J lost 0, with 12 bases in between. CDR3 length equals 17 residues. The CDR3 spells CASSQGIGGPNTGELFF. As DNA, the CDR3 is TGTGCCAGCAGCCAAGGGATCGGCGGACCGAACACCGGGGAGCTGTTTTTT.

With respect to this clonotype: Since a much larger clone is just one base distant, this may be a read error. The V gene is TRBV4-1, the J gene TRBJ1-6; no clear D gene. Trimming pared 9 bases from V and 5 bases from J, leaving 20 bases between. Germline V CDR1 and CDR2: MGHRA, YSYEKL. CDR3 length equals 16 residues. DNA for the CDR3: TGCGCCAGAAGCGTTAGTGTGCAGCCCAATAATTCACCCCTCCACTTT. Translating it yields CARSVSVQPNNSPLHF.

This clonotype was recorded at least ten times. V usage is TRBV6-2 or TRBV6-3 and J usage is TRBJ2-1; 10 positions agree with TRBD2. The CDR3 sequence is 12 residues long. The germline V gene encodes CDR1 MNHEY and CDR2 SVGEGT. J gave up 6 bases and V 10 bases, and 3 bases lay outside the gene matches. This CDR3 is CATSGRANEQFF. The CDR3 DNA reads as TGTGCCACGAGCGGGAGGGCCAATGAGCAGTTCTTC.

Note on this clonotype: One junction end does not reproduce the germline sequence, and a read error may be involved. The V call is TRBV7-6, the J call TRBJ2-1; D gene unclear. Germline CDR1 is SGHVS and CDR2 is FNYEAQ. CDR3 size: 13 residues. The DNA of the CDR3 is TGTGCCAGCAGCTCCGGACCATACAGTGAGCAGTCCTTC. It is translated as CASSSGPYSEQSF. The full variable domain, completed using reference TRBV7-6 and TRBJ2-1, is GAGVSQSPRYKVTKRGQDVALRCDPISGHVSLYWYRQALGQGPEFLTYFNYEAQQDKSGLPNDRFSAERPEGSISTLTIQRTEQRDSAMYRCASSSGPYSEQSFGPGTRLTVL.

In its sample, this clonotype was seen a few times. The V call is TRBV19, the J call TRBJ2-1; D unclear. The CDR3 consists of 16 residues. Per the germline V gene, CDR1 is LNHDA and CDR2 is SQIVND (reference sequence). The V end was cut by 3 bases, the J end by 0 bases, with 12 bases between. The CDR3 DNA follows: TGTGCCAGTAGTATTCTTCTGTATAGCTCCTACAATGAGCAGTTCTTC. Protein product: CASSILLYSSYNEQFF.

Concerning this clonotype itself: One junction end disagrees with the germline gene, perhaps due to a read error. The V gene is TRBV4-2, the J gene TRBJ2-5; a weak D match, TRBD2 (5 bases). CDR1 is LGHNA and CDR2 is YNFKEQ in the germline V gene. This CDR3 is 16 amino acids long. CDR3 region: CPSSPGLTELQETQYF. The CDR3 DNA sequence: TGTCCCAGCAGCCCTGGACTGACCGAACTACAAGAGACCCAGTACTTC.